This T cell receptor (beta chain) was sequenced during a study of metastatic and nonmetastatic thyroid tumors (dated by TCRdb to about 2020). General notes on the study: Repertoires were compared across peripheral blood and tumor or nodule tissue samples from malignant and benign thyroid patients.

No patient had received any treatment before thyroid surgery. The study retrospectively analysed patient clinical samples collected from the early 2010s to the late 2010s using T-cell receptor beta sequencing. The junction shows trimming of 3 bases on V and 1 base on J, plus 12 bases between the germline ends. Reading from cysteine to phenylalanine, the CDR3 counts 16 amino acids. Only the CDR3 part of the read is kept: 48 bases, read in frame from the first base. The paper's findings and limits, for the study overall: TCR beta diversity was reported as significantly higher in malignant tumors than in benign nodules, in both blood and tumor samples.

Libraries were prepared through PCR. The sequencing machine was an Illumina HiSeq 4000. The TCR beta-chain CDR3 region of each patient was profiled by high-throughput sequencing. The original methods were these. CDR3 differences across clinicopathological groups were used to build a classifier for discriminating distant-metastatic papillary thyroid cancer patients. To measure repertoire diversity the researchers used the Shannon index, while the Morisita-Horn index served to gauge how similar the tumor and blood repertoires were. TCRdb's own reprocessing of the public reads used fastp at Q25 and MiXCR and kept productive beta chains. TCRdb assigned the V and J calls; the authors' analysis was not used. The sample table holds some 22,000 clones, of which roughly 22% were seen once. The ten largest clones take up 10% to 15% of the sample. This clone has more than one count but fewer than ten. Its antigen specificity is not known. Per-nucleotide qualities are absent, and no much larger clonotype sits a single base away.

The TCR comes from a female donor with papillary thyroid cancer or a benign thyroid nodule (not recorded which). Some clones in this sample may be carry-over from other donors' samples. This chain is built from TRBV12-3 or TRBV12-4 and TRBJ1-4; tentative D gene TRBD1, with 6 bases matching. The source material was tumor tissue. The nucleotide sequence is given as TGTGCCAGCAGTTTCAGTGGCAGGGGAACTAATGAAAAACTGTTTTTT. Its amino acids are CASSFSGRGTNEKLFF.